This entry concerns a single TCR beta chain. This entry is derived from a study of blood T cell repertoires in COVID-19. Study context: The United States, Italy and Spain supplied acute and convalescent COVID-19 samples. PBMCs, B-cell-depleted T cells, or T cells provided the cDNA or gDNA that made up the material.

The V end was cut by 4 bases, the J end by 0 bases, with 10 bases between. This CDR3 region has 15 residues. Germline V gives CDR1 MNHEY, CDR2 SMNVEV (reference sequence). Original processing methods: Amplification of reference gene primers was used by the study to estimate nucleated cell counts. Assay used: immunoSEQ multiplex PCR; TCRdb lists only in-frame clones, some missing. V and J calls and clone size are as listed in that table; D and trimming were resolved from the DNA. The sample records over 30,000 clones, around 86% being singletons. The sequenced sample consisted of peripheral blood. The gene calls are TRBV27 and TRBJ1-5; a weak D match, TRBD1 (6 bases). The TCR originated in a woman aged 55-75 years with active COVID-19. CDR3 sequence: CASSYNRASNQPQHF. The CDR3 nucleotides read TGTGCCAGCAGTTATAACAGGGCTAGCAATCAGCCCCAGCATTTT.